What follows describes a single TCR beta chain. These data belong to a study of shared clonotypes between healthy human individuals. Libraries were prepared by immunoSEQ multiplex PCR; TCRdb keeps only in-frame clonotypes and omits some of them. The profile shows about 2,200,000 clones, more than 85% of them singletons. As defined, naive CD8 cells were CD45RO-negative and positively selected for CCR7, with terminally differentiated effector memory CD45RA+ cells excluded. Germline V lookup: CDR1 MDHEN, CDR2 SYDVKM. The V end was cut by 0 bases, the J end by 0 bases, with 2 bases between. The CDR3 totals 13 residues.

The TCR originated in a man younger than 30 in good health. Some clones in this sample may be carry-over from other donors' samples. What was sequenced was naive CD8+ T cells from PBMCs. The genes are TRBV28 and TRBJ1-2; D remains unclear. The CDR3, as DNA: TGTGCCAGCAGTTTATGGTCTAACTATGGCTACACCTTC. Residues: CASSLWSNYGYTF.